The clone carrying this TCR beta chain has at least ten counts. The antigen is undetermined. The data are from a study of glioma-infiltrating T cells. General study findings and limits: Non-neoplastic patients had below-expected tissue-blood divergence, while all gliomas exceeded expectation.

The CDR3 is 15 amino acids. The V end was cut by 2 bases, the J end by 3 bases, with 16 bases between. CDR1 and CDR2 from the germline V gene are DFQATT and SNEGSKA (reference sequence). Amplification of TCR alpha and beta CDR3 regions from RNA used iRepertoire nested multiplex PCR. Tissue mRNA or PBMC total RNA, about 95-450 ng, went into one-step reverse transcription and amplification. TCRdb passed the multiplex PCR reads through MiXCR, listing each CDR3 protein once. Here the sample spans 100,000 to 150,000 distinct CDR3 sequences, approximately 26% being singletons. Sequencing used glioma tissue, nonneoplastic brain tissue, or PBMCs (not recorded which). V and J are TRBV20-1 and TRBJ1-1, with D uncertain. The TCR was taken from a human donor with low-grade glioma or glioblastoma, undergoing nonglioma brain surgery, or in good health (not recorded which). The CDR3 reads CSARRPGGGHTEAFF. DNA of the CDR3: TGCAGTGCTAGACGCCCCGGAGGCGGACACACTGAAGCTTTCTTT.